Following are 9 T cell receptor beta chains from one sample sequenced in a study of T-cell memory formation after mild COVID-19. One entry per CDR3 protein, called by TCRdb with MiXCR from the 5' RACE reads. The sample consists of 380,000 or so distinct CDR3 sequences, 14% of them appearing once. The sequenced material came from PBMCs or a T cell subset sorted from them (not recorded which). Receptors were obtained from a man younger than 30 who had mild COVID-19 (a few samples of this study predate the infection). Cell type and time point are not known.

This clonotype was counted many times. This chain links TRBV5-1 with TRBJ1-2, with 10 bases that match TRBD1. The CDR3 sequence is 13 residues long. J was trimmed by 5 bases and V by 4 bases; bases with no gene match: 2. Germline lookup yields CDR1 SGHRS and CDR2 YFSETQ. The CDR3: CASSRDRGYGYTF. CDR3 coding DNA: TGCGCCAGCAGCCGGGACAGGGGTTATGGCTACACCTTC.

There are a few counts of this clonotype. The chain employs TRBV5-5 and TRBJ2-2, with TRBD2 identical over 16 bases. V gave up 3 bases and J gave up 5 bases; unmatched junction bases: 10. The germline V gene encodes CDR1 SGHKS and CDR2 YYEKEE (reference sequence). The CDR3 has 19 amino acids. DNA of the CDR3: TGTGCCAGCAGCTCCGGGACTAGCGGGGGGGCGCAGTCGACCGGGGAGCTGTTTTTT. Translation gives CASSSGTSGGAQSTGELFF.

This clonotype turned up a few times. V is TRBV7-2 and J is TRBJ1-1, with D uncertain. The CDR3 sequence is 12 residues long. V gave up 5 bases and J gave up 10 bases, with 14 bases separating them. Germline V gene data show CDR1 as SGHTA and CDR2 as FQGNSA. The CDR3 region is CASSPTREGAFF. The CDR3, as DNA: TGTGCCAGCAGCCCGACCCGGGAGGGAGCTTTCTTT.

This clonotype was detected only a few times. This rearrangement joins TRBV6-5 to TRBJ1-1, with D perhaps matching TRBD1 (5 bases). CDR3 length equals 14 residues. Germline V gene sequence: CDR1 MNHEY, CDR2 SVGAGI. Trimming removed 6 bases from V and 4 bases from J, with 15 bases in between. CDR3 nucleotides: TGTGCCAGCAGCCGTGGGGGGATGGCCACTGAAGCTTTCTTT. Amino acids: CASSRGGMATEAFF.

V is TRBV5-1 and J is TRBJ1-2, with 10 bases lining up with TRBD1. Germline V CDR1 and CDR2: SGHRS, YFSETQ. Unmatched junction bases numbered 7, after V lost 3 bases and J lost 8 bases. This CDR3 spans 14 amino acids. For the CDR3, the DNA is TGCGCCAGCAGCTATGGGGGGACAGGGGACGGCTACACCTTC. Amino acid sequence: CASSYGGTGDGYTF.

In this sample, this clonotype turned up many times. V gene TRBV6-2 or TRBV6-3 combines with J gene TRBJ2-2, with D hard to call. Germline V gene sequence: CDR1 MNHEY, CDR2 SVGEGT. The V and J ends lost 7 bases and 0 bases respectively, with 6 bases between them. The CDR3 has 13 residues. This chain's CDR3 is CASNHPNTGELFF. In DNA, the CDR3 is TGTGCCAGCAACCACCCGAACACCGGGGAGCTGTTTTTT.

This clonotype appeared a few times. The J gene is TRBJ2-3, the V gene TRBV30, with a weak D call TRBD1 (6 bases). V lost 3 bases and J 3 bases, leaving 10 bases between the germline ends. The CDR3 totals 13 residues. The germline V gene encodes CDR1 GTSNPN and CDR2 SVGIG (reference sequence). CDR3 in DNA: TGTGCCTGGAGCAGGGGTTCGACAGATACGCAGTATTTT. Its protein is CAWSRGSTDTQYF.

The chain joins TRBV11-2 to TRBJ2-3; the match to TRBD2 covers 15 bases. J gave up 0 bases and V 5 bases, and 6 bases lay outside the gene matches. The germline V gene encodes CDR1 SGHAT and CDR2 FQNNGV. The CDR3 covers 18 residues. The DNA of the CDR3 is TGTGCCAGCAGCCGGACTAGCGGGGGGGATCTTAGCACAGATACGCAGTATTTT. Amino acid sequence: CASSRTSGGDLSTDTQYF.

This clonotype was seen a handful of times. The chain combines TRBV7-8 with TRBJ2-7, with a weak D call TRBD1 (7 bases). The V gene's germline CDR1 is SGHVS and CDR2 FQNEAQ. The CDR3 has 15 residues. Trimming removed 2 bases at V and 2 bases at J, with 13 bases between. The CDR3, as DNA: TGTGCCAGCAGCTTACGGCGGGACAGCGCCTACGAGCAGTACTTC. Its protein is CASSLRRDSAYEQYF. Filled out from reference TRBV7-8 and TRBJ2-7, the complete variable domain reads GAGVSQSPRYKVAKRGQDVALRCDPISGHVSLFWYQQALGQGPEFLTYFQNEAQLDKSGLPSDRFFAERPEGSVSTLKIQRTQQEDSAVYLCASSLRRDSAYEQYFGPGTRLTVT.